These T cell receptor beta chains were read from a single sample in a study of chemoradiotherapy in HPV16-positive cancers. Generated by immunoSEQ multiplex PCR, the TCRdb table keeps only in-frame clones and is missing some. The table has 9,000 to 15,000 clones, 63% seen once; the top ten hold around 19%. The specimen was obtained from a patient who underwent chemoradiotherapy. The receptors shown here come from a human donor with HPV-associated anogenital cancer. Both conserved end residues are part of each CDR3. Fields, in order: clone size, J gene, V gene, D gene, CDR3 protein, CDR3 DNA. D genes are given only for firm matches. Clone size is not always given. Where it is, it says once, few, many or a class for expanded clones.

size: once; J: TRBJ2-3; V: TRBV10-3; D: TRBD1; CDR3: CAISESQGEASTDTQYF; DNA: TGTGCCATCAGTGAGTCTCAGGGGGAAGCTAGCACAGATACGCAGTATTTT
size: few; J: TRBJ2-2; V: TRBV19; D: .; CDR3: CASSPLRSGPGELFF; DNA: TGTGCCAGTAGTCCCCTGAGAAGCGGCCCCGGGGAGCTGTTTTTT
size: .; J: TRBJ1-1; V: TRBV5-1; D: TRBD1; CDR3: CASSLDRGATEAFF; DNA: TGCGCCAGCAGCTTGGACAGGGGGGCCACTGAAGCTTTCTTT
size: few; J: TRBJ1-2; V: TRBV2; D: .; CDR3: CASSEVTAGDCTF; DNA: TGTGCCAGCAGTGAAGTTACGGCTGGGGACTGCACCTTC
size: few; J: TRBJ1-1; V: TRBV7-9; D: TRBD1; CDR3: CASSSGGNRNTEAFF; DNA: TGTGCCAGCAGCTCAGGGGGAAATCGTAACACTGAAGCTTTCTTT
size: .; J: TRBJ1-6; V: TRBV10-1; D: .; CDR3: CASSGPNGGPLHF; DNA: TGCGCCAGCAGTGGTCCGAATGGAGGACCCCTCCACTTT
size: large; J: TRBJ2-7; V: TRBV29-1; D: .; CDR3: CSFRSGEQYF; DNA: TGCAGCTTCCGGTCTGGCGAGCAGTACTTC
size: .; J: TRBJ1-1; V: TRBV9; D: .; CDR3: CASSVDPRSTEAFF; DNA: TGTGCCAGCAGCGTAGATCCCCGGAGCACTGAAGCTTTCTTT
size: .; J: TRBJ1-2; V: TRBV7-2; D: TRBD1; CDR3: CASSLANTGGSYGYTF; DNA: TGTGCCAGCAGCTTAGCGAATACAGGGGGGTCCTATGGCTACACCTTC
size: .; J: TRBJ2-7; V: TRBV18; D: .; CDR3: CASSPLGSYEQYF; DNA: TGTGCCAGCTCACCATTGGGCAGCTACGAGCAGTACTTC
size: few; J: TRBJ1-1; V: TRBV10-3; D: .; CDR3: CAISFSSMNTEAFF; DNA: TGTGCCATCAGCTTCAGCTCTATGAACACTGAAGCTTTCTTT
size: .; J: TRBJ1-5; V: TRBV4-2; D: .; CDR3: CASSQETGQPQHF; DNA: TGTGCCAGCAGCCAAGAAACCGGTCAGCCCCAGCATTTT
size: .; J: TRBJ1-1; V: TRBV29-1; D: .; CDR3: CSVAFGSHTEAFF; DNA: TGCAGCGTTGCGTTCGGCTCACACACTGAAGCTTTCTTT
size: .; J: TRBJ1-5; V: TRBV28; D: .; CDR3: CASSRPGTAINQPQHF; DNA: TGTGCCAGCAGTAGACCTGGGACGGCGATCAATCAGCCCCAGCATTTT
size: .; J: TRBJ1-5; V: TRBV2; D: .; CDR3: CASSVGGDGQPQHF; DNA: TGTGCCAGCAGTGTAGGTGGGGACGGTCAGCCCCAGCATTTT
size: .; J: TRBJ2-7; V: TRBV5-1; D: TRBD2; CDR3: CASSSLLAGAYEQYF; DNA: TGCGCCAGCAGCTCCCTCCTAGCGGGGGCCTACGAGCAGTACTTC
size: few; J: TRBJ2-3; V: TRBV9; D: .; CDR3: CASSVATGTDTQYF; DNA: TGTGCCAGCAGCGTAGCTACAGGGACAGATACGCAGTATTTT
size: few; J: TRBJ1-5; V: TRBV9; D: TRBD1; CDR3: CASSVSGDRGQPQHF; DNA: TGTGCCAGCAGCGTATCTGGGGACAGGGGACAGCCCCAGCATTTT
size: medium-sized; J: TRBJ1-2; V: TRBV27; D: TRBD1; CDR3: CASSHLGTGVTDYGYTF; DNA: TGTGCCAGCAGTCATCTAGGGACAGGGGTAACCGACTATGGCTACACCTTC
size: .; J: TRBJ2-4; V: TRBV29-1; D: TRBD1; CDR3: CSVEDGRGRRNIQYF; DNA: TGCAGCGTTGAAGACGGCAGGGGGCGGAGAAACATTCAGTACTTC
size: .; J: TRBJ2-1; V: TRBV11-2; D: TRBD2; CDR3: CASSLDGGGADEQFF; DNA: TGTGCCAGCAGCTTAGATGGCGGGGGGGCCGATGAGCAGTTCTTC
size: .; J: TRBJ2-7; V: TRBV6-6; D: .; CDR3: CASSYLYEQYF; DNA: TGTGCCAGCAGTTACCTCTACGAGCAGTACTTC
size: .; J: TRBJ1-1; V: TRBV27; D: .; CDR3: CASSWDTGTEAFF; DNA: TGTGCCAGCAGTTGGGATACAGGGACTGAAGCTTTCTTT
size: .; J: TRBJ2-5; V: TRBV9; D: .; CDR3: CASSSTRGGETQYF; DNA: TGTGCCAGCAGCTCTACGAGGGGAGGAGAGACCCAATACTTC
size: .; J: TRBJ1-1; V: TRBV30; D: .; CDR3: CAWAPHANTEAFF; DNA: TGTGCCTGGGCCCCCCACGCGAACACTGAAGCTTTCTTT
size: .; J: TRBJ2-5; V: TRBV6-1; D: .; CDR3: CASSQTRGSGETQYF; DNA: TGTGCCAGCAGCCAGACGCGCGGTTCTGGGGAGACCCAGTACTTC
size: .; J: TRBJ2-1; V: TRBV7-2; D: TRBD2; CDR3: CASSGGGIFYNEQFF; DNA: TGTGCCAGTTCTGGCGGGGGGATTTTCTACAATGAGCAGTTCTTC
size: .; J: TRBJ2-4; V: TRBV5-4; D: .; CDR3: CASSPWPRGNIQYF; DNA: TGTGCCAGCAGCCCATGGCCCCGGGGCAACATTCAGTACTTC
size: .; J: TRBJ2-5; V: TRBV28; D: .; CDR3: CASSTPGETQYF; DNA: TGTGCCAGCAGTACCCCTGGGGAGACCCAGTACTTC
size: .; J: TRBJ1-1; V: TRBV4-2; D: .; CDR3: CASSQVGQNTEAFF; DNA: TGTGCCAGCAGCCAAGTTGGCCAGAACACTGAAGCTTTCTTT
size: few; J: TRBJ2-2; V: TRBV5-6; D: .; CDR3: CASSTDTLLDTGELFF; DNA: TGTGCCAGCAGCACGGACACCCTCCTGGACACCGGGGAGCTGTTTTTT
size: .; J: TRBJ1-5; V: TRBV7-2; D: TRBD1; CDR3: CASSEDRGVVAQHF; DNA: TGTGCCAGCAGCGAGGACAGGGGTGTAGTGGCCCAGCATTTT
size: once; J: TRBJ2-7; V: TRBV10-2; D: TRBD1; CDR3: CASRTQGAASSYEQYF; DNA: TGCGCCAGCAGGACCCAGGGGGCAGCGAGCTCCTACGAGCAGTACTTC
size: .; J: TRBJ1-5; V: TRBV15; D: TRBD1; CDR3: CATSLSRQGQPQHF; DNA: TGTGCCACCAGCCTTTCTCGACAGGGACAGCCCCAGCATTTT
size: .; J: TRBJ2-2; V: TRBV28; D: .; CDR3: CASSSDTGTGELFF; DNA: TGTGCCAGCAGTTCGGACACAGGGACCGGGGAGCTGTTTTTT
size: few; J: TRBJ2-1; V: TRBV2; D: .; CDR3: CASSDGTSDEQFF; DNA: TGTGCCAGCAGTGACGGGACGAGCGATGAGCAGTTCTTC
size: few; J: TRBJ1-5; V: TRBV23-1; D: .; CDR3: CASSQAVDNQPQHF; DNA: TGCGCCAGCAGTCAAGCAGTAGATAATCAGCCCCAGCATTTT
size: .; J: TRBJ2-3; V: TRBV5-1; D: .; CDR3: CASSRRSTDTQYF; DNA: TGCGCCAGCAGCCGCCGTAGCACAGATACGCAGTATTTT
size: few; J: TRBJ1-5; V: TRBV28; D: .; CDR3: CASNSRKGRYSNQPQHF; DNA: TGTGCCAGCAACTCTCGGAAGGGCAGGTATAGCAATCAGCCCCAGCATTTT
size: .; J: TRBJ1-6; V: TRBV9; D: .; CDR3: CASSVTDVNSPLHF; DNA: TGTGCCAGCAGCGTCACCGACGTGAATTCACCCCTCCACTTT
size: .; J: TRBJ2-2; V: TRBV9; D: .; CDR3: CASSPTVRVGHPLNTGELFF; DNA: TGTGCCAGCAGCCCCACCGTGAGGGTGGGACACCCACTCAACACCGGGGAGCTGTTTTTT
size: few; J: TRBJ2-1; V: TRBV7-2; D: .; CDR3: CASSPNVQDEQFF; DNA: TGTGCCAGCAGCCCAAACGTGCAGGATGAGCAGTTCTTC
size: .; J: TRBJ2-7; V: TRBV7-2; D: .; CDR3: CASSKTSRVRYYEQYF; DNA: TGTGCCAGCAGCAAAACTTCCAGGGTACGATACTACGAGCAGTACTTC
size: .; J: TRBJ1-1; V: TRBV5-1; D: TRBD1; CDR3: CASSLEQGGFEAFF; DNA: TGCGCCAGCAGCTTGGAACAGGGGGGTTTTGAAGCTTTCTTT
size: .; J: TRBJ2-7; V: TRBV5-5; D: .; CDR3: CASSLGRQDYEQYF; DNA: TGTGCCAGCAGCTTGGGTCGACAGGACTACGAGCAGTACTTC
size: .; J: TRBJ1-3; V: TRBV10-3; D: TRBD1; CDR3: CAISGGQGPSSGNTIYF; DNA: TGTGCCATCAGTGGAGGACAGGGCCCGTCCTCTGGAAACACCATATATTTT
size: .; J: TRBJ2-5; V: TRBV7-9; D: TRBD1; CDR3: CASSTGQSQETQYF; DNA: TGTGCCAGCAGCACGGGACAGAGTCAAGAGACCCAGTACTTC
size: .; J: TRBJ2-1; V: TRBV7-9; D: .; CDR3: CASSFGRNEQFF; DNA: TGTGCCAGCAGCTTCGGTCGCAATGAGCAGTTCTTC
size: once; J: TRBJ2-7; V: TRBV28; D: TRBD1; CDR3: CASSPPSRTGVSYEQYF; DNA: TGTGCCAGCAGTCCCCCCTCGAGGACAGGGGTCTCCTACGAGCAGTACTTC
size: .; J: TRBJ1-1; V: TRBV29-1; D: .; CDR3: CSVVGRTRTEAFF; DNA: TGCAGCGTTGTGGGGAGGACGAGAACTGAAGCTTTCTTT
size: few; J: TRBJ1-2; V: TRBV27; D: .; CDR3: CASSPLGVTGFYGYTF; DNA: TGTGCCAGCAGTCCCCTGGGAGTGACAGGCTTCTATGGCTACACCTTC
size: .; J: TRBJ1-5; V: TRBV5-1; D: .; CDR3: CASSGGENQPQHF; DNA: TGCGCCAGCAGTGGGGGCGAGAATCAGCCCCAGCATTTT
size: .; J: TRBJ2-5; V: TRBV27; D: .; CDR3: CASSLRPQETQYF; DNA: TGTGCCAGCAGTTTACGGCCCCAAGAGACCCAGTACTTC
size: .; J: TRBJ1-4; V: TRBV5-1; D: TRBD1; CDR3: CASSPADRGLEKLFF; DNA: TGCGCCAGCAGCCCGGCAGACAGGGGACTTGAAAAACTGTTTTTT
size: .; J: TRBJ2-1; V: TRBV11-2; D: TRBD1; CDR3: CASRHDPPGGYYNEQFF; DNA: TGTGCCAGCAGGCACGACCCCCCAGGGGGCTACTACAATGAGCAGTTCTTC
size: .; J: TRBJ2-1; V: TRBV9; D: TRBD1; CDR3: CASSVVSGQGPYNEQFF; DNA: TGTGCCAGCAGCGTAGTATCGGGACAGGGGCCCTACAATGAGCAGTTCTTC
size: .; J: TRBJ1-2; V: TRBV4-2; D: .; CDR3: CASSQVVMGRGYGYTF; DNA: TGTGCCAGCAGCCAAGTGGTAATGGGCAGGGGCTATGGCTACACCTTC
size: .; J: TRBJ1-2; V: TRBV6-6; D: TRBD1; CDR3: CASSLGQGANGYTF; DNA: TGTGCCAGCAGCCTTGGACAGGGGGCGAATGGCTACACCTTC